These 16 T cell receptor beta chains were sequenced from one sample in a study of identical twins. Using its own MiXCR run on the 5' RACE reads, TCRdb lists one record per CDR3 protein. The sample lists roughly 230,000 distinct CDR3 sequences; around 8.8% were seen once. These sequences were also reported in another study, on yellow fever vaccine responses in identical twins.

The sample consisted of CD8+ T cells sorted from blood. These receptors came from a woman younger than 35 in good health.

The chain employs TRBV27 and TRBJ2-3; the D gene could be TRBD1 or TRBD2 (5 bases each). V lost 4 bases and J 10 bases, leaving 12 bases between the germline ends. The germline V gene encodes CDR1 MNHEY and CDR2 SMNVEV (reference sequence). CDR3 size: 12 residues. DNA for the CDR3: TGTGCCAGCAGTTCCAAGGGGAGATCGCAGTATTTT. It translates to CASSSKGRSQYF.

In this sample, this clonotype turned up a few times. V gene TRBV6-1 combines with J gene TRBJ2-3; D is possibly TRBD2 (5 bases). Per germline, CDR1 MNHNS and CDR2 SASEGT. The germline V and J ends were trimmed by 6 bases and 1 base, with 11 bases remaining between them. CDR3 size: 14 residues. As DNA, the CDR3 is TGTGCCAGCAGGGGTGGAGGAGGCACAGATACGCAGTATTTT. It translates to CASRGGGGTDTQYF.

There are many counts of this clonotype. The CDR3 is CSVVTTLGGEQFF. The CDR3 nucleotides are TGCAGCGTTGTGACAACCCTGGGGGGTGAGCAGTTCTTC. This chain uses TRBV29-1 with TRBJ2-1; D possibly corresponds to TRBD2 (6 bases). The CDR3 totals 13 residues. Germline V gene lookup returns CDR1 SQVTM and CDR2 ANQGSEA. The V end lost 4 bases, the J end lost 9 bases, and 16 bases lay between the germline ends.

This clonotype appeared once. J is TRBJ2-5 and V is TRBV7-9; D is ambiguous. Trimming stripped 5 bases from V and 0 bases from J, with 13 bases between. Germline V gene data show CDR1 as SEHNR and CDR2 as FQNEAQ (reference sequence). CDR3 length: 15 residues. CDR3 bases: TGTGCCAGCAGCGACTGGGATTTGTACCAAGAGACCCAGTACTTC. Its translation: CASSDWDLYQETQYF.

This clonotype was detected only a few times. V and J are TRBV9 and TRBJ1-1; D gene uncertain. Germline CDR1 SGDLS, CDR2 YYNGEE. Trimming removed 0 bases from V and 5 bases from J, with 11 bases in between. This CDR3 contains 14 residues. The CDR3 DNA reads as TGTGCCAGCAGCGTAGAACCCCTGGGGACTGAAGCTTTCTTT. Translated, it gives CASSVEPLGTEAFF.

This clonotype was seen a few times. The gene calls are TRBV4-1 and TRBJ2-3; D is possibly TRBD1 or TRBD2 (5 bases each). The germline CDR1 and CDR2 sequences are MGHRA and YSYEKL. CDR3 length: 18 residues. V lost 3 bases, J lost 0 bases, and 19 bases lay in between. The CDR3 here is CASSHPRDAGPSTDTQYF. The CDR3 region has the DNA TGCGCCAGCAGCCACCCTAGGGACGCCGGACCCAGCACAGATACGCAGTATTTT.

This clonotype was found a few times. The genes are TRBV20-1 and TRBJ2-1; a weak D match, TRBD1 (6 bases). This CDR3 comprises 15 residues. CDR1 is DFQATT and CDR2 is SNEGSKA in the germline V gene (reference sequence). The ends were cut back, 0 bases at V and 0 bases at J, with 9 bases in the middle. The CDR3 sequence: CSAREGDISYNEQFF. Here the CDR3 DNA reads TGCAGTGCTAGAGAGGGGGACATCTCCTACAATGAGCAGTTCTTC.

This clonotype was seen ten or more times. This chain links TRBV6-2 or TRBV6-3 with TRBJ2-7; the D gene is possibly TRBD1 (5 bases). Germline assignment: CDR1 MNHEY and CDR2 SVGEGT. The CDR3 runs to 13 residues. V lost 7 bases to trimming and J lost 3 bases, with 13 bases between them. The CDR3 sequence is CASTSAGYYEQYF. As DNA, the CDR3 is TGTGCCAGCACTTCCGCAGGGTACTACGAGCAGTACTTC.

This clonotype was counted at least ten times. The gene calls are TRBV3-1 and TRBJ2-4, with D possibly called TRBD1 or TRBD2 (5 bases each). CDR1 LGHDT and CDR2 YNNKEL come from the germline V gene (reference sequence). This CDR3 spans 14 amino acids. V was cut by 3 bases and J by 8 bases, with 14 bases left in between. CDR3 sequence reads: CASSHRDGPHIQYF. The CDR3 DNA is TGTGCCAGCAGCCACCGGGACGGACCACACATTCAGTACTTC.

This clonotype was seen only a few times. J is TRBJ2-1 and V is TRBV7-3; 12 bases fit TRBD2. V lost 5 bases and J lost 12; bases outside the gene matches: 2. Germline CDR1 is SGHTA and CDR2 is FQGTGA. CDR3 length: 12 residues. CDR3 amino acids: CASSLAGGMQFF. For the CDR3, the DNA is TGTGCCAGCAGCCTAGCGGGGGGGATGCAGTTCTTC.

The table lists this clonotype with many counts. The chain carries TRBV25-1 and TRBJ2-7; D is uncertain. The CDR3 is 13 amino acids. Germline CDR1 is MGHDK and CDR2 is SYGVNS. V lost 4 bases to trimming and J lost 1 base, with 8 bases between them. The CDR3 DNA is TGTGCCAGCAGTGGTCTACCATCCTACGAGCAGTACTTC. As protein: CASSGLPSYEQYF.

CDR3 protein: CASSPDEQFF. DNA for the CDR3: TGTGCCAGCAGTCCGGATGAGCAGTTCTTC. The V and J genes are TRBV6-1 and TRBJ2-1, with D uncertain. The CDR3 is made up of 10 amino acids. CDR1 MNHNS and CDR2 SASEGT come from the germline V gene. V was clipped by 5 bases and J by 8 bases, with 4 bases between them.

The rearrangement uses TRBV14 and TRBJ2-6; D unresolved. Germline CDR1 reads SGHDN; CDR2 reads FVKESK. CDR3 size: 17 residues. Trimming left V 0 bases short and J 3 bases short, with 12 bases between. The CDR3 bases are TGTGCCAGCAGCCAAGATCGGGTGGGGTATGGGGCCAACGTCCTGACTTTC. Protein sequence: CASSQDRVGYGANVLTF.

The rearrangement links TRBV7-8 to TRBJ2-5, with 14 positions matching TRBD2. The junction had 7 bases not matched to a gene; V was cut back by 5 bases and J by 5 bases. This CDR3 has 16 amino acids. Germline values: CDR1 SGHVS, CDR2 FQNEAQ. The DNA for the CDR3 is TGTGCCAGCAGCCCGGGACTAGCGGGAGTTGGGGAGACCCAGTACTTC. Translation: CASSPGLAGVGETQYF.

The CDR3 loop is CASSKPILGSPLHF. The CDR3 DNA follows: TGTGCCAGCAGCAAACCTATACTAGGTTCACCCCTCCACTTT. This chain connects TRBV21-1 to TRBJ1-6. TRBV21-1 is designated a pseudogene. The CDR3 runs to 14 residues.

This clonotype has only a few counts. J is TRBJ1-1 and V is TRBV9, with a weak D call TRBD1 (6 bases). V dropped 1 base and J dropped 0 bases, with 13 bases sitting between them. The CDR3 sequence is 16 residues long. Germline V gene data show CDR1 as SGDLS and CDR2 as YYNGEE. CDR3 in amino acids: CASSVRTDRLNTEAFF. The DNA of the CDR3 is TGTGCCAGCAGCGTAAGGACAGATAGATTGAACACTGAAGCTTTCTTT. The full variable domain, completed using reference TRBV9 and TRBJ1-1, is DSGVTQTPKHLITATGQRVTLRCSPRSGDLSVYWYQQSLDQGLQFLIQYYNGEERAKGNILERFSAQQFPDLHSELNLSSLELGDSALYFCASSVRTDRLNTEAFFGQGTRLTVV.